The present T cell receptor beta chain was sequenced within a study of T cell changes during pregnancy in multiple sclerosis. Losses at the gene ends were 0 bases for V and 6 bases for J; bases not matched to a gene: 1. The CDR3 is 13 residues long. From germline, CDR1 is SGDLS and CDR2 YYNGEE. TCRdb's copy holds only in-frame clones and misses some; the assay was immunoSEQ multiplex PCR. The sample records around 40,000 clones, 85% to 95% being singletons. This clone was seen only once. Specimen: CD8+ T cells from peripheral blood mononuclear cells, collected in the third trimester of pregnancy. This chain joins TRBV9 and TRBJ2-7, with TRBD2 identical over 9 bases. The sequence was collected from a female donor with multiple sclerosis, enrolled in a pregnancy study. Here the CDR3 reads CASSVGSGGEQYF. DNA for the CDR3: TGTGCCAGCAGCGTAGGTAGCGGGGGCGAGCAGTACTTC.